These T cell receptor beta chains were read from a single sample in a study of human T cells and chemical hapten exposure. MiXCR, run by TCRdb on the RACE reads, gives a single entry per CDR3 protein. The sample consists of tens of thousands of distinct CDR3 sequences, 9.8% of them appearing once. This specimen was whole blood, taken in connection with sensitization to the hapten diphenylcyclopropenone (DPC). The receptors were gathered from a middle-aged woman with alopecia areata. Some clones in this sample may be carry-over from other donors' samples. CDR3s include the opening cysteine and the closing phenylalanine or tryptophan. The order of the fields is J gene, V gene, D gene, clone size, CDR3 protein, CDR3 DNA. A D gene is named only where the DNA matches it firmly. Not every row has a clone size; where given, it reads once, few, many or a size class.

j_gene: TRBJ2-1
v_gene: TRBV2
d_gene: TRBD1
abundance: few
CDR3aa: CASNPDRGPYNEQFF
CDR3nt: TGTGCCAGCAACCCGGACAGGGGTCCGTACAATGAGCAGTTCTTC

j_gene: TRBJ2-7
v_gene: TRBV10-3
d_gene: .
abundance: many
CDR3aa: CAISVLTEQYF
CDR3nt: TGTGCCATCAGTGTACTAACCGAGCAGTACTTC

j_gene: TRBJ2-5
v_gene: TRBV29-1
d_gene: .
abundance: many
CDR3aa: CSIRTEQETQYF
CDR3nt: TGCAGCATCCGGACAGAGCAAGAGACCCAGTACTTC

j_gene: TRBJ2-3
v_gene: TRBV4-2
d_gene: .
abundance: .
CDR3aa: CASSPAPGEFSTDTQYF
CDR3nt: TGTGCCAGCAGCCCAGCGCCGGGGGAGTTTAGCACAGATACGCAGTATTTT

j_gene: TRBJ2-1
v_gene: TRBV29-1
d_gene: TRBD2
abundance: many
CDR3aa: CSVAHGGGGGDEQFF
CDR3nt: TGCAGCGTCGCCCATGGCGGGGGGGGAGGCGATGAGCAGTTCTTC

j_gene: TRBJ1-2
v_gene: TRBV29-1
d_gene: .
abundance: few
CDR3aa: CSVERDGGYTF
CDR3nt: TGCAGCGTTGAACGGGACGGTGGCTACACCTTC

j_gene: TRBJ1-2
v_gene: TRBV28
d_gene: .
abundance: many
CDR3aa: CASSFHGGNYGYTF
CDR3nt: TGTGCCAGCAGTTTCCACGGGGGGAACTATGGCTACACCTTC

j_gene: TRBJ2-2
v_gene: TRBV3-1
d_gene: TRBD2
abundance: .
CDR3aa: CASSQDPSGGSTGELFF
CDR3nt: TGTGCCAGCAGCCAAGATCCGAGCGGGGGAAGCACCGGGGAGCTGTTTTTT

j_gene: TRBJ2-5
v_gene: TRBV7-8
d_gene: .
abundance: few
CDR3aa: CASSLIAGQETQYF
CDR3nt: TGTGCCAGCAGCTTAATTGCGGGTCAGGAGACCCAGTACTTC

j_gene: TRBJ2-3
v_gene: TRBV5-8
d_gene: TRBD2
abundance: many
CDR3aa: CASSLWLAASTDTQYF
CDR3nt: TGTGCCAGCAGCTTGTGGCTAGCGGCAAGCACAGATACGCAGTATTTT

j_gene: TRBJ2-5
v_gene: TRBV9
d_gene: .
abundance: many
CDR3aa: CASSVRPQETQYF
CDR3nt: TGTGCCAGCAGCGTACGGCCTCAAGAGACCCAGTACTTC

j_gene: TRBJ2-7
v_gene: TRBV7-2
d_gene: TRBD1
abundance: .
CDR3aa: CASSPQQGKPYEQYF
CDR3nt: TGTGCCAGCAGCCCCCAACAGGGGAAGCCCTACGAGCAGTACTTC

j_gene: TRBJ2-1
v_gene: TRBV4-1
d_gene: TRBD2
abundance: .
CDR3aa: CASSQPSGGAGNEQFF
CDR3nt: TGCGCCAGCAGCCAGCCTAGCGGGGGGGCGGGGAATGAGCAGTTCTTC

j_gene: TRBJ2-1
v_gene: TRBV7-6
d_gene: .
abundance: many
CDR3aa: CASSLEAGSSYNEQFF
CDR3nt: TGTGCCAGCAGCTTAGAAGCAGGAAGCTCCTACAATGAGCAGTTCTTC

j_gene: TRBJ1-2
v_gene: TRBV6-1
d_gene: .
abundance: few
CDR3aa: CASIRDANYGYTF
CDR3nt: TGTGCCAGCATCCGGGATGCTAACTATGGCTACACCTTC

j_gene: TRBJ1-3
v_gene: TRBV12-3/TRBV12-4
d_gene: TRBD1
abundance: few
CDR3aa: CASSSQGGRNTIYF
CDR3nt: TGTGCCAGCAGTTCACAGGGGGGACGAAACACCATATATTTT

j_gene: TRBJ2-1
v_gene: TRBV20-1
d_gene: .
abundance: many
CDR3aa: CSARGLISYNEQFF
CDR3nt: TGCAGTGCTAGAGGACTAATCTCCTACAATGAGCAGTTCTTC

j_gene: TRBJ2-5
v_gene: TRBV4-3
d_gene: TRBD1
abundance: many
CDR3aa: CASSQDPGTAPETQYF
CDR3nt: TGCGCCAGCAGCCAAGATCCAGGGACAGCACCAGAGACCCAGTACTTC

j_gene: TRBJ1-6
v_gene: TRBV28
d_gene: .
abundance: .
CDR3aa: CASSLIGSLHF
CDR3nt: TGTGCCAGCAGTTTAATCGGTAGCCTCCACTTT

j_gene: TRBJ1-1
v_gene: TRBV6-2/TRBV6-3
d_gene: .
abundance: few
CDR3aa: CASSYSWGVNTEAFF
CDR3nt: TGTGCCAGCAGTTACTCGTGGGGCGTGAACACTGAAGCTTTCTTT

j_gene: TRBJ1-5
v_gene: TRBV7-2
d_gene: .
abundance: many
CDR3aa: CASSLGAGGNQPQHF
CDR3nt: TGTGCCAGCAGCTTAGGGGCAGGGGGCAATCAGCCCCAGCATTTT

j_gene: TRBJ2-7
v_gene: TRBV28
d_gene: .
abundance: many
CDR3aa: CASSDPYEQYF
CDR3nt: TGTGCCAGCAGTGATCCCTACGAGCAGTACTTC

j_gene: TRBJ2-6
v_gene: TRBV4-1
d_gene: .
abundance: few
CDR3aa: CASSQDLRLGRAKGANVLTF
CDR3nt: TGCGCCAGCAGCCAAGATCTCCGTCTGGGCAGGGCGAAAGGGGCCAACGTCCTGACTTTC

j_gene: TRBJ2-1
v_gene: TRBV12-3/TRBV12-4
d_gene: TRBD2
abundance: many
CDR3aa: CASSPGGGLAGPNEQFF
CDR3nt: TGTGCCAGCAGTCCCGGGGGTGGACTAGCGGGACCCAATGAGCAGTTCTTC

j_gene: TRBJ1-5
v_gene: TRBV18
d_gene: .
abundance: few
CDR3aa: CASASMDSNQPQHF
CDR3nt: TGTGCCAGCGCGTCGATGGACAGCAATCAGCCCCAGCATTTT

j_gene: TRBJ1-2
v_gene: TRBV5-6
d_gene: .
abundance: many
CDR3aa: CASSGVGIGYGYTF
CDR3nt: TGTGCCAGCAGCGGTGTGGGAATTGGGTATGGCTACACCTTC

j_gene: TRBJ2-1
v_gene: TRBV27
d_gene: .
abundance: few
CDR3aa: CASSPEQGRNEQFF
CDR3nt: TGTGCCAGCAGCCCAGAACAGGGACGGAATGAGCAGTTCTTC

j_gene: TRBJ2-5
v_gene: TRBV4-2
d_gene: TRBD1
abundance: many
CDR3aa: CASSHQTGTGPQETQYF
CDR3nt: TGTGCCAGCAGCCATCAAACCGGGACAGGGCCTCAAGAGACCCAGTACTTC

j_gene: TRBJ1-2
v_gene: TRBV15
d_gene: TRBD1
abundance: few
CDR3aa: CATSSGDRHYGYTF
CDR3nt: TGTGCCACCAGTAGCGGGGACAGACACTATGGCTACACCTTC

j_gene: TRBJ1-6
v_gene: TRBV4-2
d_gene: .
abundance: many
CDR3aa: CASSQVDSNSPLHF
CDR3nt: TGTGCCAGCAGCCAAGTTGACAGTAATTCACCCCTCCACTTT

j_gene: TRBJ1-5
v_gene: TRBV5-1
d_gene: .
abundance: few
CDR3aa: CASSLGAASNQPQHF
CDR3nt: TGCGCCAGCAGCTTGGGGGCAGCAAGCAATCAGCCCCAGCATTTT

j_gene: TRBJ2-3
v_gene: TRBV19
d_gene: TRBD1
abundance: few
CDR3aa: CASRPTGGQDTQYF
CDR3nt: TGTGCCAGCCGCCCGACAGGGGGACAAGATACGCAGTATTTT

j_gene: TRBJ2-3
v_gene: TRBV4-3
d_gene: .
abundance: .
CDR3aa: CASSQGVADTQYF
CDR3nt: TGCGCCAGCAGCCAGGGGGTGGCAGATACGCAGTATTTT

j_gene: TRBJ2-2
v_gene: TRBV5-4
d_gene: .
abundance: many
CDR3aa: CASSLDGNTGELFF
CDR3nt: TGTGCCAGCAGCTTGGACGGCAACACCGGGGAGCTGTTTTTT

j_gene: TRBJ2-1
v_gene: TRBV6-4
d_gene: TRBD2
abundance: few
CDR3aa: CASSDSGTTYNEQFF
CDR3nt: TGTGCCAGCAGTGACTCGGGGACTACCTACAATGAGCAGTTCTTC

j_gene: TRBJ2-1
v_gene: TRBV6-2/TRBV6-3
d_gene: .
abundance: .
CDR3aa: CASSYLPDEQFF
CDR3nt: TGTGCCAGCAGTTACCTCCCCGATGAGCAGTTCTTC

j_gene: TRBJ1-5
v_gene: TRBV2
d_gene: .
abundance: many
CDR3aa: CASSEDPNQPQHF
CDR3nt: TGTGCCAGCAGTGAAGATCCCAATCAGCCCCAGCATTTT

j_gene: TRBJ2-2
v_gene: TRBV12-3/TRBV12-4
d_gene: TRBD1
abundance: .
CDR3aa: CASILDRGQYNTGELFF
CDR3nt: TGTGCCAGCATTCTTGACAGGGGGCAATATAACACCGGGGAGCTGTTTTTT

j_gene: TRBJ2-4
v_gene: TRBV12-3/TRBV12-4
d_gene: .
abundance: few
CDR3aa: CASSHSKKNIQYF
CDR3nt: TGTGCCAGCAGTCACTCTAAGAAAAACATTCAGTACTTC

j_gene: TRBJ2-7
v_gene: TRBV7-2
d_gene: .
abundance: many
CDR3aa: CASSSTGSEQYF
CDR3nt: TGTGCCAGCAGCTCCACAGGGTCCGAGCAGTACTTC

j_gene: TRBJ1-1
v_gene: TRBV28
d_gene: .
abundance: once
CDR3aa: CASSQTQIAFF
CDR3nt: TGTGCCAGCAGTCAGACCCAAATAGCCTTCTTT

j_gene: TRBJ1-1
v_gene: TRBV12-3/TRBV12-4
d_gene: TRBD1
abundance: .
CDR3aa: CASRTGQIHTEAFF
CDR3nt: TGTGCCAGCAGGACGGGACAGATTCACACTGAAGCTTTCTTT

j_gene: TRBJ2-1
v_gene: TRBV6-2/TRBV6-3
d_gene: .
abundance: .
CDR3aa: CASSYEGWRFF
CDR3nt: TGTGCCAGCAGTTACGAGGGGTGGCGGTTCTTC

j_gene: TRBJ2-7
v_gene: TRBV4-1
d_gene: TRBD1
abundance: many
CDR3aa: CASSRDRGPYEQYF
CDR3nt: TGCGCCAGCAGCCGGGACAGGGGGCCGTACGAGCAGTACTTC

j_gene: TRBJ2-1
v_gene: TRBV7-8
d_gene: TRBD2
abundance: few
CDR3aa: CASSPTGRGGSSEQFF
CDR3nt: TGTGCCAGCAGCCCCACGGGGCGGGGGGGGAGTAGTGAGCAGTTCTTC

j_gene: TRBJ2-7
v_gene: TRBV20-1
d_gene: TRBD2
abundance: .
CDR3aa: CSAPPTSGGPYEQYF
CDR3nt: TGCAGTGCTCCTCCTACTAGCGGGGGGCCCTACGAGCAGTACTTC

j_gene: TRBJ1-6
v_gene: TRBV6-6
d_gene: .
abundance: few
CDR3aa: CASSYLDQGNSPLHF
CDR3nt: TGTGCCAGCAGTTACCTTGATCAGGGGAATTCACCCCTCCACTTT

j_gene: TRBJ2-1
v_gene: TRBV7-6
d_gene: TRBD2
abundance: .
CDR3aa: CASSRTGGPNNEQFF
CDR3nt: TGTGCCAGCAGCCGGACGGGGGGGCCGAACAATGAGCAGTTCTTC

j_gene: TRBJ2-7
v_gene: TRBV6-5
d_gene: .
abundance: many
CDR3aa: CASSYRYEQYF
CDR3nt: TGTGCCAGCAGTTACCGCTACGAGCAGTACTTC

j_gene: TRBJ1-5
v_gene: TRBV5-4
d_gene: TRBD1
abundance: .
CDR3aa: CASSLGTGPEPQHF
CDR3nt: TGTGCCAGCAGCTTAGGGACAGGACCTGAGCCCCAGCATTTT

j_gene: TRBJ2-7
v_gene: TRBV3-1
d_gene: .
abundance: many
CDR3aa: CASSQVQGYEQYF
CDR3nt: TGTGCCAGCAGCCAAGTCCAGGGATACGAGCAGTACTTC

j_gene: TRBJ1-1
v_gene: TRBV30
d_gene: .
abundance: few
CDR3aa: CAWSNRALSAFF
CDR3nt: TGTGCCTGGAGTAACCGGGCCCTAAGCGCTTTCTTT

j_gene: TRBJ2-2
v_gene: TRBV19
d_gene: .
abundance: .
CDR3aa: CASRRDTNTGELFF
CDR3nt: TGTGCCAGTCGCCGGGACACGAACACCGGGGAGCTGTTTTTT

j_gene: TRBJ2-7
v_gene: TRBV5-1
d_gene: .
abundance: many
CDR3aa: CASSRPGEVEQYF
CDR3nt: TGCGCCAGCAGCCGCCCGGGGGAAGTCGAGCAGTACTTC

j_gene: TRBJ2-2
v_gene: TRBV4-2
d_gene: TRBD2
abundance: many
CDR3aa: CASSQVPSGAHGELFF
CDR3nt: TGTGCCAGCAGCCAAGTCCCTAGCGGGGCTCACGGGGAGCTGTTTTTT